The rows below give T cell receptor beta chains drawn from one sample of a study of CD8 T cells in ankylosing spondylitis. TCRdb reprocessed the 5' RACE reads via MiXCR and lists one record per CDR3 protein. The sample has 150,000 to 200,000 distinct CDR3 sequences, 25% to 35% seen once. Material for sequencing was synovial fluid, either unsorted or a sorted T cell fraction (not recorded which). The receptors were gathered from a male donor with ankylosing spondylitis. Each CDR3 is given with its conserved first and last residue. A D gene is named only where the DNA matches it firmly. The size entry is marked missing in some rows and otherwise reads once, few, many or a size class.

len | j_gene | d_gene | abundance | v_gene | CDR3aa | CDR3nt
13 | TRBJ2-5 | - | few | TRBV18 | CASSERREETQYF | TGTGCCAGCTCAGAACGAAGGGAAGAGACCCAGTACTTC
11 | TRBJ2-1 | - | medium-sized | TRBV7-2 | CASSPSNEQFF | TGTGCCAGCAGCCCCAGCAATGAGCAGTTCTTC
15 | TRBJ2-1 | TRBD1 | - | TRBV28 | CASSSLDRGRDEQFF | TGTGCCAGCAGTTCGCTCGACAGGGGACGGGATGAGCAGTTCTTC
14 | TRBJ1-5 | - | many | TRBV19 | CASTPNGGNQPQHF | TGTGCCAGTACCCCGAACGGGGGGAATCAGCCCCAGCATTTT
15 | TRBJ2-3 | TRBD2 | few | TRBV2 | CASLGVSGRADTQYF | TGTGCCAGTCTAGGCGTTAGCGGGAGGGCAGATACGCAGTATTTT
13 | TRBJ1-1 | - | - | TRBV25-1 | CASSRTAGTEAFF | TGTGCCAGCAGCCGAACGGCTGGTACTGAAGCTTTCTTT
15 | TRBJ2-1 | TRBD2 | - | TRBV6-1 | CASSLTSGSGNEQFF | TGTGCCAGCAGCCTCACTAGCGGGAGTGGGAATGAGCAGTTCTTC
15 | TRBJ1-5 | - | - | TRBV7-2 | CASSSRDIGNQPQHF | TGTGCCAGCAGCTCTCGGGACATCGGCAATCAGCCCCAGCATTTT
14 | TRBJ1-2 | - | many | TRBV3-1 | CASSSPRVGYGYTF | TGTGCCAGCAGCTCCCCCAGGGTGGGCTATGGCTACACCTTC
17 | TRBJ2-6 | - | few | TRBV18 | CASSPKDVSSGANVLTF | TGTGCCAGCTCACCAAAAGACGTATCCTCTGGGGCCAACGTCCTGACTTTC
15 | TRBJ2-1 | TRBD2 | - | TRBV4-1 | CASSQPSGGANEQFF | TGCGCCAGCAGCCAACCTAGCGGGGGGGCCAATGAGCAGTTCTTC
15 | TRBJ2-2 | - | - | TRBV19 | CASSISLVLTGELFF | TGTGCCAGTAGTATTTCGTTGGTTTTGACCGGGGAGCTGTTTTTT
15 | TRBJ1-5 | TRBD1 | - | TRBV9 | CASSVGTGVNQPQHF | TGTGCCAGCAGCGTAGGGACAGGGGTCAATCAGCCCCAGCATTTT
17 | TRBJ2-1 | TRBD2 | few | TRBV11-2 | CASSLGGGPLSYNEQFF | TGTGCCAGCAGCTTAGGCGGGGGGCCCCTCTCCTACAATGAGCAGTTCTTC